Below are 7 T cell receptor beta chains sequenced from a single sample in a study of cytomegalovirus exposure and HLA in healthy donors. PCR involved 60 Vbeta and 13 Jbeta primers. Repertoires were generated with immunoSEQ multiplex PCR, while TCRdb's copy carries only in-frame clones and drops some. This repertoire shows about 90,000 clones, roughly 78% found once; its top ten account for around 4.3%. Material for sequencing was PBMCs. The receptors stem from a woman in her 40s in good health and CMV-seropositive.

In this sample, this clone turned up a few times. The chain is built from TRBV7-9 and TRBJ2-7; the match to TRBD1 covers 7 bases. V shed 11 bases and J 1 base; nucleotides not matched to a gene: 8. The length of the CDR3 is 13 residues. Germline lookup yields CDR1 SEHNR and CDR2 FQNEAQ (reference sequence). CDR3 in DNA: TGTGCCGGACGGGACAGCCTTTCCTACGAGCAGTACTTC. Its protein product is CAGRDSLSYEQYF.

V gene TRBV5-6 combines with J gene TRBJ1-5, with a tentative D call TRBD1 (5 bases). V lost 3 bases and J lost 5, with 12 bases in between. The germline CDR1 and CDR2 sequences are SGHDT and YYEEEE. There are 14 residues in the CDR3. The CDR3 here is CASSYGQRDQPQHF. CDR3 nucleotides: TGTGCCAGCAGCTACGGACAAAGGGATCAGCCCCAGCATTTT.

This clone has only one observation. This chain connects TRBV7-9 to TRBJ2-7; perhaps TRBD2 as D (6 bases). V gave up 1 base and J gave up 6 bases, with 13 bases separating them. Germline lookup yields CDR1 SEHNR and CDR2 FQNEAQ (reference sequence). CDR3 length equals 14 residues. The CDR3 nucleotides are TGTGCCAGCAGCTTAGTTAGTCCGGAGGGCGAGCAGTACTTC. Translation: CASSLVSPEGEQYF.

The V and J genes are TRBV6-6 and TRBJ2-7; D possibly corresponds to TRBD1 (6 bases). Germline lookup yields CDR1 MNHNY and CDR2 SVGAGI (reference sequence). The CDR3 has 11 residues. Trimming removed 7 bases from V and 6 bases from J, with 10 bases in between. CDR3 nucleotides: TGTGCCAGCAAAACAGGGCCCGAGCAGTACTTC. It is translated as CASKTGPEQYF.

The gene calls are TRBV7-2 and TRBJ2-3; 9 positions match TRBD2. After removal of 4 bases from V and 2 bases from J, the junction contained 1 base not matched to a gene. This CDR3 comprises 14 residues. CDR1 is SGHTA, CDR2 FQGNSA, per germline. As DNA, the CDR3 is TGTGCCAGCAGCTGGACTAGCGACACAGATACGCAGTATTTT. Its protein is CASSWTSDTDTQYF.

The V gene is TRBV7-2, the J gene TRBJ1-1, with D hard to call. V lost 3 bases and J lost 2, with 4 bases in between. The germline V gene has CDR1 SGHTA and CDR2 FQGNSA. The CDR3 consists of 12 residues. As DNA, the CDR3 is TGTGCCAGCAGCTTTTATAACACTGAAGCTTTCTTT. This gives the protein CASSFYNTEAFF.

The chain links TRBV7-6 to TRBJ1-1, with D perhaps matching TRBD1 (6 bases). Germline V gene lookup returns CDR1 SGHVS and CDR2 FNYEAQ. The germline V and J ends were trimmed by 6 bases and 5 bases, with 13 bases remaining between them. The CDR3 consists of 13 residues. The CDR3 region has the DNA TGTGCCAGCAGTCTAAAGGGGGGGACTGAAGCTTTCTTT. Its protein product is CASSLKGGTEAFF. The full variable domain, its missing parts supplied by reference TRBV7-6 and TRBJ1-1, is GAGVSQSPRYKVTKRGQDVALRCDPISGHVSLYWYRQALGQGPEFLTYFNYEAQQDKSGLPNDRFSAERPEGSISTLTIQRTEQRDSAMYRCASSLKGGTEAFFGQGTRLTVV.